This section outlines one T cell receptor (beta chain) sequence together with its context. Its antigen remains unknown. The length of the CDR3 is 14 residues. V shed 2 bases, J shed 7 bases, and the junction held 3 bases outside the gene matches. The V gene's germline CDR1 is LNHNV and CDR2 YYDKDF (reference sequence). The data belong to a study of CD8 T cell repertoires and HIV-1 epitope variants. Whole-study context: Autologous T cell-negative cells served as antigen-presenting cells in equal numbers.

Data came from immunoSEQ multiplex PCR; TCRdb stores just in-frame clones and leaves some out. The table shows around 4,400 clones, with 60% to 80% occurring only once. V and J are TRBV15 and TRBJ2-1, with TRBD1 matching over 9 bases. The clonotype was recovered from a male donor with HIV. Material: cultured CD8+ T cells derived from PBMCs. The CDR3 loop is CATSRYRGQNEQFF. The CDR3 DNA reads as TGTGCCACCAGCAGATACAGGGGGCAAAATGAGCAGTTCTTC.